This TCR beta chain was captured by sequencing in a study of blood T cell repertoires in COVID-19 (dated by TCRdb to about 2020). Regarding the complete study: The collaborator samples originated in the United States, Italy and Spain and spanned the acute and convalescent phases of COVID-19. The prospective study material was composed of cDNA or gDNA derived from T cells, B-cell-depleted T cells, or PBMCs. Subjects who had been exposed to COVID-19, were actively infected with it, or had recovered from it provided the deeply sampled blood TCRbeta repertoires that made up the dataset. The repertoires were released in a freely available public database meant as a resource for research on the immune response to SARS-CoV-2. The samples were drawn from the first 160 participants of the ongoing ImmuneRACE study and from some 1,300 subjects provided by 6 global collaborators. Sample metadata almost always included a de-identified subject ID, COVID-19 status, age in years and sex. Where available, HLA class I and class II types were taken from metadata supplied by the sample provider and were not determined by assay-based typing. The research as a whole found: The amount of clinical and demographic metadata varied by source and participant and was provided uncurated.

TCRbeta CDR3 regions were amplified from genomic DNA by means of the immunoSEQ Assay, a bias-controlled multiplex PCR. The published analysis was carried out like this. The number of nucleated cells in each sample was estimated from the amplification of reference gene primers within the assay. To quantify the absolute abundance of each unique TCRbeta CDR3 rearrangement, sequence reads were collapsed and filtered. For each sample, productive Simpson clonality was calculated by taking the square root of Simpson's diversity index across productive rearrangements. The clones in this table, taken by TCRdb from immuneACCESS, are in-frame only. Not every clone is retained; where verified, under half of the shortfall comes from an unresolved V gene, and the cause of the rest is unknown. That table furnishes V, J and clone size, whereas the DNA furnished D and trimming. The sample records about 100,000 clones, approximately 90% of which are singletons. About 2.2% of the sample is taken by the ten largest.

Whole blood was collected in K2EDTA tubes by collaborating institutions according to the institutions' own protocols. For TCRbeta analysis, collaborators shipped samples in one of three forms: frozen whole blood, isolated PBMCs, or DNA extracted from either of those sample types. Concerning this clone itself: Its antigen is still unknown. Per-base quality was not reported, and no clone a single base away is much larger than it.

Material: peripheral blood. The origin of this receptor is a man aged 50-59 years with active COVID-19.

The base sequence is TGTGCCAGCAGTAGCCGCGGTTCTAACTATGGCTACACCTTC. The encoded protein is CASSSRGSNYGYTF. The V and J genes are TRBV6-5 and TRBJ1-2; no D gene can be assigned with confidence. Cut back by 5 bases and 0 bases, the V and J ends lie 10 bases apart. CDR1 and CDR2, looked up from the germline V gene, are MNHEY and SVGAGI. Inclusive of the bounding cysteine and phenylalanine, the CDR3 is 14 residues long. Just the 42-base CDR3 DNA is kept, in frame starting at base 1.